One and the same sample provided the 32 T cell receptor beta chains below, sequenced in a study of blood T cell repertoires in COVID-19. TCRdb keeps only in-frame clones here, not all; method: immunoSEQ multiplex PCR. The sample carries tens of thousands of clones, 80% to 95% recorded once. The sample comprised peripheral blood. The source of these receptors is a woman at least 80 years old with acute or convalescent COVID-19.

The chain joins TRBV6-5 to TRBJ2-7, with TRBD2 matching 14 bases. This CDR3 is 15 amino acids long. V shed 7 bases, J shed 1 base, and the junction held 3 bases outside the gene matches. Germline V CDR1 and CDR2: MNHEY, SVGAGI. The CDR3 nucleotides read TGTGCCAGCACCCGACTAGCGGGGGGGTCCTACGAGCAGTACTTC. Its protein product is CASTRLAGGSYEQYF.

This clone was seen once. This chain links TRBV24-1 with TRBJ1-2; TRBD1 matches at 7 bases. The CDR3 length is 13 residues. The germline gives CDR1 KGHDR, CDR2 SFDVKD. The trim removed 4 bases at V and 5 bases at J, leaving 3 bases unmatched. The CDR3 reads CATSDKQGYGYTF. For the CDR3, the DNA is TGTGCCACCAGTGACAAACAGGGGTATGGCTACACCTTC.

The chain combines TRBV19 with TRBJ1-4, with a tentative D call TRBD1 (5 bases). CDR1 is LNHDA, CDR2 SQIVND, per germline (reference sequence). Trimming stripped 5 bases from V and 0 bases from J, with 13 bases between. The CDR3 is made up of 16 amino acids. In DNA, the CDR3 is TGTGCCAGTAGTTCCTACCAGGACACAACTAATGAAAAACTGTTTTTT. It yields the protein CASSSYQDTTNEKLFF.

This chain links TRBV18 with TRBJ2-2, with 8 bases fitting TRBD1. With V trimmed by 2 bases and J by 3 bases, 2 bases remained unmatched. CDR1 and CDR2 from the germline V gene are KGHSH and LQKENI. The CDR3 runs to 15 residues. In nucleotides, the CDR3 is TGTGCCAGCTCACCAGGACAGGGAGACACCGGGGAGCTGTTTTTT. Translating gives CASSPGQGDTGELFF.

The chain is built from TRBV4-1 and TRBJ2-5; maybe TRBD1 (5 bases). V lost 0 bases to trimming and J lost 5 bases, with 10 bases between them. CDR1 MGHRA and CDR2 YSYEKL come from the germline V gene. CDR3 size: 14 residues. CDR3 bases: TGCGCCAGCAGCCAAGATCAGGGTTGGGAGACCCAGTACTTC. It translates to CASSQDQGWETQYF.

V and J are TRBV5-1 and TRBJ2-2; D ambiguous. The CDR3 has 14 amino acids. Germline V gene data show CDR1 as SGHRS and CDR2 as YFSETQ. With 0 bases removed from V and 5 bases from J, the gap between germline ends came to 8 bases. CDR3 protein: CASSLAMETGELFF. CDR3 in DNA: TGCGCCAGCAGCTTGGCCATGGAGACCGGGGAGCTGTTTTTT.

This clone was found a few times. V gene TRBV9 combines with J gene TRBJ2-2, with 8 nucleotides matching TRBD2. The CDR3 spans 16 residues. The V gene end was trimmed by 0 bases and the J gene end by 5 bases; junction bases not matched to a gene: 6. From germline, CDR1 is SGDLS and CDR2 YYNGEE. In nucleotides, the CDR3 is TGTGCCAGCAGCGTAGACCATAGCGGGGTAACCGGGGAGCTGTTTTTT. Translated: CASSVDHSGVTGELFF.

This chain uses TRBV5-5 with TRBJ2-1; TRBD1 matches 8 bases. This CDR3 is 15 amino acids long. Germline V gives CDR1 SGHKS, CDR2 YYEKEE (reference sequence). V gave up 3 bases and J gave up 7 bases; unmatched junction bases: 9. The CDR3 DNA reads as TGTGCCAGCAGCTCGGCGGGACAGGTCTGGAATGAGCAGTTCTTC. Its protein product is CASSSAGQVWNEQFF. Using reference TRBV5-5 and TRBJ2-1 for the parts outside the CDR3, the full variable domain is DAGVTQSPTHLIKTRGQQVTLRCSPISGHKSVSWYQQVLGQGPQFIFQYYEKEERGRGNFPDRFSARQFPNYSSELNVNALLLGDSALYLCASSSAGQVWNEQFFGPGTRLTVL.

CDR3 loop: CASSSTGVGTGELFF. The CDR3 nucleotides are TGTGCCAGTAGTTCCACAGGGGTAGGCACCGGGGAGCTGTTTTTT. The V and J genes are TRBV19 and TRBJ2-2; TRBD1 matches 7 bases. The germline gives CDR1 LNHDA, CDR2 SQIVND (reference sequence). Germline trimming cut 5 bases from V and 4 bases from J; bases unmatched to any gene: 7. The CDR3 has 15 amino acids.

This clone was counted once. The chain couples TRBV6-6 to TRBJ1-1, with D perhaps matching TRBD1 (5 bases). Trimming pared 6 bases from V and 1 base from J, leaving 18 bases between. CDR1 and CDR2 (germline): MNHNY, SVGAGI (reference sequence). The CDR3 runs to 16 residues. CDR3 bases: TGTGCCAGCAGCCCTACCGGGAGGGGCCCGAACACTGAAGCTTTCTTT. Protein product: CASSPTGRGPNTEAFF.

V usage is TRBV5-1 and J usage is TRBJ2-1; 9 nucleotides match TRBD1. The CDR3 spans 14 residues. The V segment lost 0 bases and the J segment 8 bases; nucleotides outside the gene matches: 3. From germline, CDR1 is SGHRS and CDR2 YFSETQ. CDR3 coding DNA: TGCGCCAGCAGCTTGGACAGGGGGCGAGATGAGCAGTTCTTC. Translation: CASSLDRGRDEQFF.

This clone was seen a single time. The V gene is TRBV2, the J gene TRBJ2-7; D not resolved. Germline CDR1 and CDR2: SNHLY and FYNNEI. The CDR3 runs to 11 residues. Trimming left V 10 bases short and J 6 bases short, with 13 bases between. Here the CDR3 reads CATSFRVEQYF. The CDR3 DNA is TGTGCCACCTCCTTCCGGGTCGAGCAGTACTTC.

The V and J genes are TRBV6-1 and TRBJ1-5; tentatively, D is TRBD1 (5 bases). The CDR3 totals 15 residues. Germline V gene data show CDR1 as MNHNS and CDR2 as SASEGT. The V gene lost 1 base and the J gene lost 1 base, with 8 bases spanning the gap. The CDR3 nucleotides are TGTGCCAGCAGTGAAGACGCAGGGAGCAATCAGCCCCAGCATTTT. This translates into CASSEDAGSNQPQHF.

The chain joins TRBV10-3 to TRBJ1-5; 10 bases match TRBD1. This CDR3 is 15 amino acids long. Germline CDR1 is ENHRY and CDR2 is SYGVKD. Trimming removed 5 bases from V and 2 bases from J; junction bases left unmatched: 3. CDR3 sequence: CAISTGTGGNQPQHF. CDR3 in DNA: TGTGCCATCAGTACCGGGACAGGGGGCAATCAGCCCCAGCATTTT.

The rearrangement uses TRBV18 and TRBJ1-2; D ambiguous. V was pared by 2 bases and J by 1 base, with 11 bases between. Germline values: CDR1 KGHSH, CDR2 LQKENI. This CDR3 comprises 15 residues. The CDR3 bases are TGTGCCAGCTCACCAGTCTCGGAGTATAACTATGGCTACACCTTC. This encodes CASSPVSEYNYGYTF.

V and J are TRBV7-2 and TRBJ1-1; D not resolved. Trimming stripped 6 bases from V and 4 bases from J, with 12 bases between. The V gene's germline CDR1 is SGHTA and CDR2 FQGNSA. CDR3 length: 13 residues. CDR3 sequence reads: CASSISVTTEAFF. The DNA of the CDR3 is TGTGCCAGCAGTATTAGTGTTACCACTGAAGCTTTCTTT.

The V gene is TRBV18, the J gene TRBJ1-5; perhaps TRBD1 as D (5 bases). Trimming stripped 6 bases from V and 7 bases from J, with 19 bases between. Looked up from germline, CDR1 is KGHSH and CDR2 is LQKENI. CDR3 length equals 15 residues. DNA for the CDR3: TGTGCCAGCTCCCCCAGCGTGGGAGGGACCCAGCCCCAGCATTTT. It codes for CASSPSVGGTQPQHF.

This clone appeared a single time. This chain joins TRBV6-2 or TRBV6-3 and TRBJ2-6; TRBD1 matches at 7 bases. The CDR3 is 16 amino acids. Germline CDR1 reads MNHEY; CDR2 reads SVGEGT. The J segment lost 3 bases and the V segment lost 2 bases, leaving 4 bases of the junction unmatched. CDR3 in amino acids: CASSYPGTVGANVLTF. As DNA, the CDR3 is TGTGCCAGCAGTTACCCCGGGACAGTTGGGGCCAACGTCCTGACTTTC.

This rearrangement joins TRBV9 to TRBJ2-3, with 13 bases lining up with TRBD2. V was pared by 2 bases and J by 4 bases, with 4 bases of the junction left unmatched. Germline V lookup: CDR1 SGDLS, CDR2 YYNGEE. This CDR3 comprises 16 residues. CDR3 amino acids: CASSVRTSGGADTQYF. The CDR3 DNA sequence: TGTGCCAGCAGCGTCAGGACTAGCGGGGGCGCAGATACGCAGTATTTT.

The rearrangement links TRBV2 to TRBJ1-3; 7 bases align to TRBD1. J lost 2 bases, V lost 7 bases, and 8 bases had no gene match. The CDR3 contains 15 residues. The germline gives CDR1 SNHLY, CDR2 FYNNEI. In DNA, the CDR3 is TGTGCCAGCATTCGCTCGACAGGGACTGGAAACACCATATATTTT. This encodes CASIRSTGTGNTIYF.

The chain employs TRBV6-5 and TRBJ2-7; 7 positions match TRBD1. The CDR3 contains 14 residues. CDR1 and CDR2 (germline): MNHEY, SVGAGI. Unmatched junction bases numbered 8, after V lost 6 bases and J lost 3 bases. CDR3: CASSRTGPFYEQYF. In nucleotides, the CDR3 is TGTGCCAGCAGCAGGACAGGACCATTCTACGAGCAGTACTTC.

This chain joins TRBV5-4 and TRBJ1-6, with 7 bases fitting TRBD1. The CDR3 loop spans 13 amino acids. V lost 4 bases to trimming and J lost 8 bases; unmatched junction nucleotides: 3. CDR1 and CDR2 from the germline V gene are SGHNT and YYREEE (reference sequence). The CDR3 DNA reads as TGTGCCAGCAGCCCGCAGGGGGATTCACCCCTCCACTTT. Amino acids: CASSPQGDSPLHF.

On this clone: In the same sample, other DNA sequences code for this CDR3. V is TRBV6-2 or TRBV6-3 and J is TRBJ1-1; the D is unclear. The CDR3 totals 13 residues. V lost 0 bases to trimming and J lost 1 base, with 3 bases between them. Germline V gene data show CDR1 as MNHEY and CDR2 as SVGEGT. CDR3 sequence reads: CASSYSRNTEAFF. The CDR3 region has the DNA TGTGCCAGCAGTTACTCGAGGAACACTGAAGCTTTCTTT.

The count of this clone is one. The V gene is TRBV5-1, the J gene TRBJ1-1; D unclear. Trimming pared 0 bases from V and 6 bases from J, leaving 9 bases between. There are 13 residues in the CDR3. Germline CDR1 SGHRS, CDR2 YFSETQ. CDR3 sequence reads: CASSLGGVAEAFF. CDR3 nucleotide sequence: TGCGCCAGCAGCTTGGGAGGAGTGGCTGAAGCTTTCTTT.

The CDR3 sequence: CASSSSSYNEQFF. CDR3 DNA sequence: TGTGCCAGCTCATCCAGCTCCTACAATGAGCAGTTCTTC. The V call is TRBV18, the J call TRBJ2-1; D is unclear. The CDR3 totals 13 residues. Trimming shortened V by 5 bases and J by 0 bases, and 5 bases separated the two germline ends. Looked up from germline, CDR1 is KGHSH and CDR2 is LQKENI.

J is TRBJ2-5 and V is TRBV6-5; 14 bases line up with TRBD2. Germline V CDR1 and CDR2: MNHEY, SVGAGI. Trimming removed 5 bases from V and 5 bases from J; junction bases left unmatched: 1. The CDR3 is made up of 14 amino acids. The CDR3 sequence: CASSRTSGRETQYF. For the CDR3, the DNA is TGTGCCAGCAGTAGGACTAGCGGGAGGGAGACCCAGTACTTC.

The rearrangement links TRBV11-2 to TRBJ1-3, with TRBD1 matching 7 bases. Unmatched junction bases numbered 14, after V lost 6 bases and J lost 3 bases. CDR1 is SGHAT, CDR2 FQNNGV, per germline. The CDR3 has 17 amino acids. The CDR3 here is CASSTLTGSLFGNTIYF. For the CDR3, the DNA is TGTGCCAGCAGTACCCTGACAGGGAGTTTGTTTGGAAACACCATATATTTT. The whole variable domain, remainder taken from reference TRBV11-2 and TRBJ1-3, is EAGVAQSPRYKIIEKRQSVAFWCNPISGHATLYWYQQILGQGPKLLIQFQNNGVVDDSQLPKDRFSAERLKGVDSTLKIQPAKLEDSAVYLCASSTLTGSLFGNTIYFGEGSWLTVV.

CDR3 bases: TGTGCTAGTGGTTTGGTAGAGAGGGGGCAAGAGACCCAGTACTTC. Its translation is CASGLVERGQETQYF. The V gene is TRBV12-5, the J gene TRBJ2-5; D perhaps matches TRBD1 (6 bases). The CDR3 runs 15 residues. Trimming took off 0 bases at V and 2 bases at J, with 10 bases between the two ends. Germline-derived CDR1 and CDR2 are LGHNT and FRNRAP.

CDR3 region: CASSEGQSSGNTIYF. CDR3 DNA: TGTGCCAGCTCAGAGGGACAGTCCTCTGGAAACACCATATATTTT. The chain combines TRBV18 with TRBJ1-3, with 7 bases that match TRBD1. From germline, CDR1 is KGHSH and CDR2 LQKENI. The J segment lost 0 bases and the V segment lost 5 bases, leaving 4 bases of the junction unmatched. This CDR3 contains 15 residues.

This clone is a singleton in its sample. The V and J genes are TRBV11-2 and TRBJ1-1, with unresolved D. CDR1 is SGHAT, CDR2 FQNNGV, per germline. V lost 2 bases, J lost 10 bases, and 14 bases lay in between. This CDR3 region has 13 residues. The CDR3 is CASSLQLRLGAFF. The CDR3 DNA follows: TGTGCCAGCAGCTTACAACTGCGACTAGGAGCTTTCTTT. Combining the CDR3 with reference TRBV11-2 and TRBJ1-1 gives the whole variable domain EAGVAQSPRYKIIEKRQSVAFWCNPISGHATLYWYQQILGQGPKLLIQFQNNGVVDDSQLPKDRFSAERLKGVDSTLKIQPAKLEDSAVYLCASSLQLRLGAFFGQGTRLTVV.

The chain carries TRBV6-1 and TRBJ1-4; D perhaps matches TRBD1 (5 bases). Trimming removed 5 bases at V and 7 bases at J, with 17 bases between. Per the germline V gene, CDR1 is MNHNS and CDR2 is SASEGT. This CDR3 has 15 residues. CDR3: CASSSHGAGGEKLFF. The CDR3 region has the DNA TGTGCCAGCAGTTCCCATGGGGCGGGGGGTGAAAAACTGTTTTTT.

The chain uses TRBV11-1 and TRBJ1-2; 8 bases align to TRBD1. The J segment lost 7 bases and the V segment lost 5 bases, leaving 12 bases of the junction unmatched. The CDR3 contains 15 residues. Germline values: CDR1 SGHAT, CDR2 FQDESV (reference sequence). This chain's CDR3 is CASSKTTGVESGYTF. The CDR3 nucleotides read TGTGCCAGCAGCAAGACGACAGGGGTGGAGTCTGGCTACACCTTC.